This T cell receptor beta chain comes out of a study of control samples from healthy donors and cancer patients. The length of the CDR3 is 13 residues. CDR1 and CDR2 (germline): SEHNR, FQNEAQ (reference sequence). V was pared by 5 bases and J by 5 bases, with 12 bases between. The method was immunoSEQ multiplex PCR; TCRdb's version includes in-frame clones alone and lacks a portion of them. The sample has about 77,000 clones, around 92% seen once. The source is a woman aged 60-75 years in good health. The sequencing input was blood. The rearrangement uses TRBV7-9 and TRBJ2-5; D unclear. This chain's CDR3 is CASSLTGVETQYF. DNA of the CDR3: TGTGCCAGCAGCCTAACTGGGGTGGAGACCCAGTACTTC.